This T cell receptor beta chain was identified during a study of blood T cell repertoires in COVID-19. On the study more broadly: The study drew acute and convalescent COVID-19 samples from the United States, Italy and Spain. Sources were T cells, B-cell-depleted T cells, or PBMCs; the material itself was cDNA or gDNA.

Here immunoSEQ multiplex PCR was the method, and the copy in TCRdb shows in-frame clones only, minus some. Of approximately 300,000 clones listed, around 86% are singletons. CDR1 is WSHSY, CDR2 SAAADI, per germline. The CDR3 sequence is 13 residues long. Unmatched junction bases numbered 1, after V lost 6 bases and J lost 4 bases. The sequence came from a man aged 45-65 years with active or convalescent COVID-19. The sample taken for sequencing was peripheral blood. This chain links TRBV10-2 with TRBJ2-5; 11 bases agree with TRBD2. The CDR3 sequence: CASRTSGAETQYF. CDR3 nucleotide sequence: TGCGCCAGCAGGACTAGCGGGGCAGAGACCCAGTACTTC.